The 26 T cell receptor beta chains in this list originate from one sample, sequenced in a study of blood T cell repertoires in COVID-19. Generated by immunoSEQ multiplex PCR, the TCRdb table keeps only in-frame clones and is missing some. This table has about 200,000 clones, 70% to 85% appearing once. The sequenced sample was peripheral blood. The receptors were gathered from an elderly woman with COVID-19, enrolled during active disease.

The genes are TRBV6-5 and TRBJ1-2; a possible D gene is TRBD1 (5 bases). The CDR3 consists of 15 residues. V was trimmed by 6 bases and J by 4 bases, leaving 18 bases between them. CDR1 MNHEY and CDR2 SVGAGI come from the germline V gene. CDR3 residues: CASSRPGESVYGYTF. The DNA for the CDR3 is TGTGCCAGCAGCCGGCCGGGGGAATCTGTCTATGGCTACACCTTC.

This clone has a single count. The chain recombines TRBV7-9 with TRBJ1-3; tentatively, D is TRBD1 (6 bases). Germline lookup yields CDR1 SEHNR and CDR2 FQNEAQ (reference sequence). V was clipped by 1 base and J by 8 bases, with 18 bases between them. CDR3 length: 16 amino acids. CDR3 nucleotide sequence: TGTGCCAGCAGCTTAGGGGACAAAGGGTTTGCGGACACCATATATTTT. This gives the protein CASSLGDKGFADTIYF.

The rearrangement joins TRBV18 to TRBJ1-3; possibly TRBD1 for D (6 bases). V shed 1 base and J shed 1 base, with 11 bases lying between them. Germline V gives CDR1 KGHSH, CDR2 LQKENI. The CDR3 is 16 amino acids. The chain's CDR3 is CASSPRDTRSGNTIYF. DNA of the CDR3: TGTGCCAGCTCACCACGGGACACCAGATCTGGAAACACCATATATTTT.

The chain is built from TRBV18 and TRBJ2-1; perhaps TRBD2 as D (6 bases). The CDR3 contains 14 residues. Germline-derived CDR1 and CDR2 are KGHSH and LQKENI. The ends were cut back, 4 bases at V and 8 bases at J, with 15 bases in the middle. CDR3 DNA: TGTGCCAGCTCACTCTCGGGGGTTGGAGATGAGCAGTTCTTC. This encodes CASSLSGVGDEQFF.

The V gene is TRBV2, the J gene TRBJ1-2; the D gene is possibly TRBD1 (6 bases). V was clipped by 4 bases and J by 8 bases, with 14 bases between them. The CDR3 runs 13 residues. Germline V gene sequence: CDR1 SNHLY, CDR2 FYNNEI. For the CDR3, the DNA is TGTGCCAGCAGTGGGGTACAGGGAGTAGGCTACACCTTC. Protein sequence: CASSGVQGVGYTF.

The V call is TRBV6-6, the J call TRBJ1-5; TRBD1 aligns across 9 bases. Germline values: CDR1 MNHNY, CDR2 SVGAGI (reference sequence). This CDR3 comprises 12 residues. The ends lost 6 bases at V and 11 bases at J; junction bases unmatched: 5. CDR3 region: CASRGTGWTQHF. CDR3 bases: TGTGCCAGCAGGGGGACAGGGTGGACCCAGCATTTT.

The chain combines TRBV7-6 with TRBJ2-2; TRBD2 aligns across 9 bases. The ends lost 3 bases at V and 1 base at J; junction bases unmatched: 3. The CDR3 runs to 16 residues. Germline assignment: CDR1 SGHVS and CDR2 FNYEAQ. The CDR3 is CASSLFSGGNTGELFF. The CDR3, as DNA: TGTGCCAGCAGCTTGTTTAGCGGGGGGAACACCGGGGAGCTGTTTTTT.

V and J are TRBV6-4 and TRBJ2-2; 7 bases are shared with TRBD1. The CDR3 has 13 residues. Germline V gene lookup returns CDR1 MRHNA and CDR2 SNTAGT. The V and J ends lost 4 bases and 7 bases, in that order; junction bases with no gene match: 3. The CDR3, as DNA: TGTGCCAGCAGTGGACAGGGTGGCGGGGAGCTGTTTTTT. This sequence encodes CASSGQGGGELFF.

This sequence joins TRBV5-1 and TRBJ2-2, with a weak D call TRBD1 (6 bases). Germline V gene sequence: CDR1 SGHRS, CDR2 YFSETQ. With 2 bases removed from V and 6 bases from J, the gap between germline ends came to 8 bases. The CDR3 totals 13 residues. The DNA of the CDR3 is TGCGCCAGCAGCTTAGGGGGTCCCGGGGAGCTGTTTTTT. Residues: CASSLGGPGELFF.

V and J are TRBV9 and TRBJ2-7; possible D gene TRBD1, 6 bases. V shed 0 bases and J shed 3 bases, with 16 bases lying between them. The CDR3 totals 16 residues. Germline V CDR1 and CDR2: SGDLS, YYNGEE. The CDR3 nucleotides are TGTGCCAGCAGCGTAGGGTCCAGGGGCACCCTCTACGAGCAGTACTTC. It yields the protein CASSVGSRGTLYEQYF.

The chain's CDR3 is CASSPPLRNYGYTF. DNA for the CDR3: TGTGCCAGCAGCCCGCCTTTGAGGAACTATGGCTACACCTTC. This chain uses TRBV7-2 with TRBJ1-2; D is unresolved. The CDR3 is 14 amino acids. V was trimmed by 5 bases and J by 2 bases, leaving 12 bases between them. Germline CDR1 reads SGHTA; CDR2 reads FQGNSA.

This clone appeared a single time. The CDR3 nucleotides are TGCGCCAGCAGTCAATCGTCGGCCTATAATTCACCCCTCCACTTT. As protein: CASSQSSAYNSPLHF. The chain employs TRBV23-1 and TRBJ1-6; no clear D. TRBV23-1 has ORF status, its function being uncertain. This CDR3 spans 15 amino acids. V was trimmed by 0 bases and J by 2 bases, leaving 5 bases between them.

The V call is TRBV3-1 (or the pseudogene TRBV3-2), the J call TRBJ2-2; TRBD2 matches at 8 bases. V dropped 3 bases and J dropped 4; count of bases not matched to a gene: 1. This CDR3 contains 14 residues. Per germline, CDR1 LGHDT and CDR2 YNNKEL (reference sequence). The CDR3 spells CASSHGRGTGELFF. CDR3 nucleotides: TGTGCCAGCAGCCACGGGAGGGGCACCGGGGAGCTGTTTTTT.

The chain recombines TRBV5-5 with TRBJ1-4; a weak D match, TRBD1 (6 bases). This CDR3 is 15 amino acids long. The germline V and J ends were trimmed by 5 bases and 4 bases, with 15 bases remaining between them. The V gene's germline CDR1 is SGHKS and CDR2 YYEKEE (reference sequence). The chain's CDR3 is CASRQGGADNEKLFF. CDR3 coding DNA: TGTGCCAGCAGGCAAGGGGGGGCAGATAATGAAAAACTGTTTTTT.

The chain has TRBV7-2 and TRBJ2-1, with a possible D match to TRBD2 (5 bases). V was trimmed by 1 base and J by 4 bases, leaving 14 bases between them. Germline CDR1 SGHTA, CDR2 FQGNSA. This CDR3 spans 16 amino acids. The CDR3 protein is CASSLGAAGPYNEQFF. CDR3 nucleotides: TGTGCCAGCAGCTTAGGAGCGGCGGGCCCATACAATGAGCAGTTCTTC.

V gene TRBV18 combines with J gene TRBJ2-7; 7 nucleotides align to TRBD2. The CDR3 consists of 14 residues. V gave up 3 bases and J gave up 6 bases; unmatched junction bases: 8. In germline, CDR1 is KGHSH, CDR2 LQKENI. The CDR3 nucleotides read TGTGCCAGCTCACCTCAGGGAGGGTTGGGCGAGCAGTACTTC. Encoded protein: CASSPQGGLGEQYF. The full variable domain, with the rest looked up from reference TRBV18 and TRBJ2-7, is NAGVMQNPRHLVRRRGQEARLRCSPMKGHSHVYWYRQLPEEGLKFMVYLQKENIIDESGMPKERFSAEFPKEGPSILRIQQVVRGDSAAYFCASSPQGGLGEQYFGPGTRLTVT.

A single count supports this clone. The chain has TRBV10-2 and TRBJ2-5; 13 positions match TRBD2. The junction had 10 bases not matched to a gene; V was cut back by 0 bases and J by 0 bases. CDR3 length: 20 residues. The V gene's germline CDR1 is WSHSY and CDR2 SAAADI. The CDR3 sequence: CASSESPTSGGARYQETQYF. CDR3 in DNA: TGCGCCAGCAGTGAGTCGCCTACTAGCGGGGGGGCCCGGTACCAAGAGACCCAGTACTTC.

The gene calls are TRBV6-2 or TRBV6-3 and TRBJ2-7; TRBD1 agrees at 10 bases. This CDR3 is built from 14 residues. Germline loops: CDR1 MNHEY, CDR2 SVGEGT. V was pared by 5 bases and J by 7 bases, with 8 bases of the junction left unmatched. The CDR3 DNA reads TGTGCCAGCAGTCCGACAGGGGGCATGGGGGAGCAGTACTTC. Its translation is CASSPTGGMGEQYF.

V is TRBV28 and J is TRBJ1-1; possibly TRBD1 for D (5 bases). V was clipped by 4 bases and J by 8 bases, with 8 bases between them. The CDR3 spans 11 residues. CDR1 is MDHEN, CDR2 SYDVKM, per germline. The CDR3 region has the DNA TGTGCCAGCAGTTATCGACAGGAAGCTTTCTTT. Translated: CASSYRQEAFF.

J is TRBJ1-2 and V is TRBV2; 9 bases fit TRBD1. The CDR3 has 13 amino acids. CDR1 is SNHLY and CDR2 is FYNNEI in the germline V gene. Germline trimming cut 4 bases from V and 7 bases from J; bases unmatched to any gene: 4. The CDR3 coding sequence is TGTGCCAGCAGTGGGGACAGGGACCGTGGCTACACCTTC. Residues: CASSGDRDRGYTF.

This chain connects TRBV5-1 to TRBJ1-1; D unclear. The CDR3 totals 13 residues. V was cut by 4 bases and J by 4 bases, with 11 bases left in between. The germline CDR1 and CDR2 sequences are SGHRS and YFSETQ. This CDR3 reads CASSPDTGTEAFF. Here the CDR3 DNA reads TGCGCCAGCAGCCCCGATACGGGCACTGAAGCTTTCTTT. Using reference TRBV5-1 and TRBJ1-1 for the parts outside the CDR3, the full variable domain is KAGVTQTPRYLIKTRGQQVTLSCSPISGHRSVSWYQQTPGQGLQFLFEYFSETQRNKGNFPGRFSGRQFSNSRSEMNVSTLELGDSALYLCASSPDTGTEAFFGQGTRLTVV.

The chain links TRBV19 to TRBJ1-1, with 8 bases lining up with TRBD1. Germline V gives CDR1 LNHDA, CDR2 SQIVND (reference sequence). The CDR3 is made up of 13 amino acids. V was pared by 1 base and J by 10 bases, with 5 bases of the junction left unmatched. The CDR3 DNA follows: TGTGCCAGTAGTATAGGAGTCACAGGGGGAGCTTTCTTT. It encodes CASSIGVTGGAFF.

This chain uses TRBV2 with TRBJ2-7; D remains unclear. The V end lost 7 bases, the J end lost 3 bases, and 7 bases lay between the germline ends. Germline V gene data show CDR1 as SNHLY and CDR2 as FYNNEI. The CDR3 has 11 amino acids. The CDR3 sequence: CASTTGYEQYF. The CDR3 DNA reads TGTGCCAGCACCACGGGCTACGAGCAGTACTTC.

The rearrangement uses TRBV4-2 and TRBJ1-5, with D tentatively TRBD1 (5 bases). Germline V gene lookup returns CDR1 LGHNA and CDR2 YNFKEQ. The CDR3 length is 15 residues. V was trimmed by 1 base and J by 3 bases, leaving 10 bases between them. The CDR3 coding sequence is TGTGCCAGCAGCCAAGGGGGCAGGATCAATCAGCCCCAGCATTTT. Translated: CASSQGGRINQPQHF.

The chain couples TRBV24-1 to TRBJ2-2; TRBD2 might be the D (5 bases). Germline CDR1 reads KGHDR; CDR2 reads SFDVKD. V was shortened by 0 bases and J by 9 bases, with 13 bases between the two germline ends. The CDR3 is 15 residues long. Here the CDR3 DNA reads TGTGCCACCAGTGATTTGACCGCGGGTTCGAGGGAGCTGTTTTTT. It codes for CATSDLTAGSRELFF.

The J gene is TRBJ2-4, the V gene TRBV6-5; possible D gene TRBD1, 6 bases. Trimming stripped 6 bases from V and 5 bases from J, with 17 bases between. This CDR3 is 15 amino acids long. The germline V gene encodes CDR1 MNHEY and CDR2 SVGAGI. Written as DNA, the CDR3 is TGTGCCAGCAGCCGGTCCGGGACACCACAAAACATTCAGTACTTC. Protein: CASSRSGTPQNIQYF.